This T cell receptor (beta chain) emerged from a study of T-cell reconstitution after alpha-beta-depleted transplantation in children. There are many counts of this clonotype. Germline V CDR1 and CDR2: DFQATT, SNEGSKA (reference sequence). The trim removed 5 bases at V and 2 bases at J, leaving 5 bases unmatched. The CDR3 contains 13 residues. As it was prepared, the TCRbeta library received unique molecular identifiers. TCRdb recomputed calls from the PCR reads with MiXCR, one row per CDR3 protein. The sample has 60,000 to 80,000 distinct CDR3 sequences, 6% to 8.5% seen once. The receptor was derived from a human donor who donated a stem cell graft to a child with acute lymphoblastic leukemia. The source material was PBMCs from the stem cell graft donor, sampled from the stem cell graft. The chain recombines TRBV20-1 with TRBJ2-5; 7 nucleotides align to TRBD2. The CDR3 DNA is TGCAGTGCTCATCAGCGGGAACAAGAGACCCAGTACTTC. Its translation: CSAHQREQETQYF.